A single sample is the source of the 26 T cell receptor beta chains below, sequenced in a study of blood T cell repertoires in COVID-19. The table came from immunoSEQ multiplex PCR; TCRdb's copy has only in-frame clones and leaves some out. The sample shows roughly 260,000 clones, roughly 90% of them seen only once. The sequencing sample was made of peripheral blood. The source is a woman in her fifties or sixties who had recovered from COVID-19.

This sequence joins TRBV18 and TRBJ1-6; TRBD1 matches 8 bases. J was trimmed by 8 bases and V by 3 bases; bases with no gene match: 9. The CDR3 runs to 16 residues. CDR1 and CDR2 from the germline V gene are KGHSH and LQKENI. CDR3 nucleotide sequence: TGTGCCAGCTCACCTCTCCCCGCAGGGGGCGATTCACCCCTCCACTTT. Translation: CASSPLPAGGDSPLHF.

The J gene is TRBJ1-1, the V gene TRBV6-2 or TRBV6-3; the D is unclear. The germline V and J ends were trimmed by 5 bases and 8 bases, with 9 bases remaining between them. From germline, CDR1 is MNHEY and CDR2 SVGEGT. The CDR3 is 11 amino acids. DNA for the CDR3: TGTGCCAGCAGTCGGTTAACGGAAGCTTTCTTT. Its translation is CASSRLTEAFF.

The rearrangement joins TRBV5-8 to TRBJ1-2; TRBD1 matches 10 bases. There are 15 residues in the CDR3. CDR1 SGHTS and CDR2 YDEGEE come from the germline V gene. Trimming removed 4 bases from V and 4 bases from J; junction bases left unmatched: 7. CDR3 loop: CASSPRQGAIYGYTF. CDR3 sequence (DNA): TGTGCCAGCAGCCCCAGACAGGGGGCAATCTATGGCTACACCTTC. The variable domain in full, with the rest retrieved from reference TRBV5-8 and TRBJ1-2, is EAGVTQSPTHLIKTRGQQATLRCSPISGHTSVYWYQQALGLGLQFLLWYDEGEERNRGNFPPRFSGRQFPNYSSELNVNALELEDSALYLCASSPRQGAIYGYTFGSGTRLTVV.

The chain carries TRBV28 and TRBJ2-5; D perhaps matches TRBD1 (5 bases). V was trimmed by 6 bases and J by 7 bases, leaving 18 bases between them. The CDR3 contains 14 residues. Germline lookup yields CDR1 MDHEN and CDR2 SYDVKM. In DNA, the CDR3 is TGTGCCAGCAGGCTCCGGGCCACTCAGGGGACCCAGTACTTC. Residues: CASRLRATQGTQYF.

The J gene is TRBJ2-1, the V gene TRBV30; 11 bases are shared with TRBD2. CDR1 and CDR2 (germline): GTSNPN, SVGIG (reference sequence). Trimming removed 2 bases from V and 8 bases from J; junction bases left unmatched: 8. The CDR3 length is 15 residues. CDR3 DNA: TGTGCCTGGAGTAGGCCTAGCGGGGGGTTCGATGAGCAGTTCTTC. Residues: CAWSRPSGGFDEQFF. The whole variable domain, remainder taken from reference TRBV30 and TRBJ2-1, is SQTIHQWPATLVQPVGSPLSLECTVEGTSNPNLYWYRQAAGRGLQLLFYSVGIGQISSEVPQNLSASRPQDRQFILSSKKLLLSDSGFYLCAWSRPSGGFDEQFFGPGTRLTVL.

The chain links TRBV5-1 to TRBJ2-7; 11 nucleotides match TRBD2. V gave up 0 bases and J gave up 3 bases; unmatched junction bases: 2. The CDR3 extends over 15 amino acids. Germline V gene data show CDR1 as SGHRS and CDR2 as YFSETQ. The CDR3 DNA follows: TGCGCCAGCAGCTTGGCCACTAGCGGGGGCTACGAGCAGTACTTC. Encoded protein: CASSLATSGGYEQYF.

The CDR3 loop reads CASSPRTGELFF. For the CDR3, the DNA is TGTGCCAGCAGCCCCCGTACCGGGGAGCTGTTTTTT. J is TRBJ2-2 and V is TRBV9, with D unresolved. The CDR3 is 12 amino acids. Trimming left V 4 bases short and J 5 bases short, with 6 bases between. Per the germline V gene, CDR1 is SGDLS and CDR2 is YYNGEE.

The rearrangement links TRBV28 to TRBJ1-2; 10 positions agree with TRBD1. Germline V gene data show CDR1 as MDHEN and CDR2 as SYDVKM. V lost 4 bases, J lost 4 bases, and 21 bases stayed unmatched. This CDR3 region has 20 residues. CDR3 protein: CASSYRGASLPTGGGYGYTF. The CDR3, as DNA: TGTGCCAGCAGTTACAGGGGCGCTAGTTTACCGACAGGGGGCGGCTATGGCTACACCTTC.

This chain connects TRBV7-8 to TRBJ2-1; tentative D call: TRBD2 (7 bases). V lost 2 bases to trimming and J lost 10 bases, with 12 bases between them. In germline, CDR1 is SGHVS, CDR2 FQNEAQ. The CDR3 is 13 residues long. CDR3 sequence reads: CASSLSGGREQFF. CDR3 DNA sequence: TGTGCCAGCAGCTTATCGGGGGGCCGGGAGCAGTTCTTC.

This chain joins TRBV5-1 and TRBJ2-7, with 10 positions matching TRBD2. The germline V gene encodes CDR1 SGHRS and CDR2 YFSETQ. Trimming took 6 bases from V and 2 from J; bases not matched to a gene: 8. The CDR3 runs 15 residues. The CDR3 DNA reads as TGCGCCAGCAATGTAGCGGGAGGCCCCGCCTACGAGCAGTACTTC. Its protein product is CASNVAGGPAYEQYF.

On this clone itself: The junction differs from germline at one of its ends, possibly a read error. The chain joins TRBV7-7 to TRBJ2-1; tentative D call: TRBD2 (7 bases). Germline values: CDR1 SSHAT, CDR2 FNYEAQ (reference sequence). The CDR3 is made up of 15 amino acids. The CDR3 region is CASSTGASGYNEQFF. The CDR3 DNA reads as TGTGCTAGCAGTACGGGGGCTAGCGGTTACAATGAGCAGTTCTTC.

This chain uses TRBV7-9 with TRBJ2-1; D unclear. This CDR3 has 12 residues. Germline CDR1 SEHNR, CDR2 FQNEAQ (reference sequence). The V gene lost 5 bases and the J gene lost 4 bases, with 6 bases spanning the gap. CDR3: CASSLLYNEQFF. The CDR3 DNA reads TGTGCCAGCAGCCTCCTATACAATGAGCAGTTCTTC.

The rearrangement joins TRBV2 to TRBJ1-5, with a weak D call TRBD1 (6 bases). V lost 6 bases and J lost 1, with 10 bases in between. The germline V gene has CDR1 SNHLY and CDR2 FYNNEI. There are 14 residues in the CDR3. The CDR3 DNA is TGTGCCAGCAGGAGCCAGGGGAGCAATCAGCCCCAGCATTTT. Translating it yields CASRSQGSNQPQHF.

V usage is TRBV18 and J usage is TRBJ1-6; TRBD1 is a possible D gene (5 bases). Germline V gene data show CDR1 as KGHSH and CDR2 as LQKENI. CDR3 length: 15 amino acids. Trimming left V 3 bases short and J 7 bases short, with 13 bases between. The CDR3 here is CASSPMTASNSPLHF. Here the CDR3 DNA reads TGTGCCAGCTCACCCATGACAGCCTCCAATTCACCCCTCCACTTT. Together with reference TRBV18 and TRBJ1-6, the CDR3 gives the full variable domain: NAGVMQNPRHLVRRRGQEARLRCSPMKGHSHVYWYRQLPEEGLKFMVYLQKENIIDESGMPKERFSAEFPKEGPSILRIQQVVRGDSAAYFCASSPMTASNSPLHFGNGTRLTVT.

This rearrangement joins TRBV6-5 to TRBJ2-1; 9 bases align to TRBD1. Germline V gene data show CDR1 as MNHEY and CDR2 as SVGAGI. The ends lost 6 bases at V and 4 bases at J; junction bases unmatched: 7. The CDR3 contains 15 residues. CDR3 DNA: TGTGCCAGCAGGCTTCGAGACAGGGGGTACAATGAGCAGTTCTTC. It yields the protein CASRLRDRGYNEQFF.

This clone was observed once. The chain carries TRBV5-4 and TRBJ2-2; D gene uncertain. Germline assignment: CDR1 SGHNT and CDR2 YYREEE (reference sequence). The CDR3 spans 14 residues. V was cut by 5 bases and J by 0 bases, with 8 bases left in between. In DNA, the CDR3 is TGTGCCAGCAGAATCCAGTCGAACACCGGGGAGCTGTTTTTT. This codes for CASRIQSNTGELFF.

This chain links TRBV28 with TRBJ1-1, with a tentative D call TRBD1 (6 bases). Germline-derived CDR1 and CDR2 are MDHEN and SYDVKM. The CDR3 sequence is 14 residues long. V shed 3 bases and J shed 11 bases, with 19 bases lying between them. The chain's CDR3 is CASSFQQGLYAAFF. The CDR3 region has the DNA TGTGCCAGCAGTTTTCAACAGGGTTTGTACGCGGCTTTCTTT.

This clone was recorded once. The rearrangement joins TRBV7-2 to TRBJ1-5; 7 bases line up with TRBD1. The germline gives CDR1 SGHTA, CDR2 FQGNSA. The V segment lost 3 bases and the J segment 5 bases; nucleotides outside the gene matches: 7. There are 15 residues in the CDR3. The CDR3 here is CASSFNRGWHQPQHF. The CDR3 bases are TGTGCCAGCAGCTTCAACAGGGGTTGGCATCAGCCCCAGCATTTT.

V usage is TRBV10-3 and J usage is TRBJ1-1; 7 positions match TRBD1. Germline CDR1 and CDR2: ENHRY and SYGVKD. V was clipped by 0 bases and J by 1 base; unmatched bases: 2. This CDR3 is 15 amino acids long. The DNA of the CDR3 is TGTGCCATCAGTGAGTCCCAGGGGGGGAACACTGAAGCTTTCTTT. Translated: CAISESQGGNTEAFF.

The chain carries TRBV7-9 and TRBJ2-1, with 8 bases fitting TRBD2. This CDR3 is 14 amino acids long. V lost 4 bases and J lost 10; bases outside the gene matches: 9. CDR1 and CDR2 from the germline V gene are SEHNR and FQNEAQ (reference sequence). The CDR3 DNA follows: TGTGCCAGCAGCTCTGGAGCGGGAGTAAGGGAGCAGTTCTTC. It translates to CASSSGAGVREQFF.

The chain couples TRBV18 to TRBJ2-7, with 9 bases identical to TRBD1. The CDR3 extends over 17 amino acids. CDR1 is KGHSH, CDR2 LQKENI, per germline. With V trimmed by 4 bases and J by 2 bases, 12 bases remained unmatched. The CDR3: CASSLRRTGAGTYEQYF. The CDR3 bases are TGTGCCAGCTCACTTCGACGGACAGGGGCGGGGACCTACGAGCAGTACTTC.

The rearrangement joins TRBV7-2 to TRBJ1-2, with TRBD1 identical over 8 bases. Germline CDR1 is SGHTA and CDR2 is FQGNSA. The V segment lost 4 bases and the J segment 7 bases; nucleotides outside the gene matches: 8. The CDR3 is 14 amino acids. The DNA for the CDR3 is TGTGCCAGCAGCTCGGCGGACAGGGTCAGTGGCTACACCTTC. This sequence encodes CASSSADRVSGYTF. The whole variable domain, filled in from reference TRBV7-2 and TRBJ1-2, reads GAGVSQSPSNKVTEKGKDVELRCDPISGHTALYWYRQSLGQGLEFLIYFQGNSAPDKSGLPSDRFSAERTGGSVSTLTIQRTQQEDSAVYLCASSSADRVSGYTFGSGTRLTVV.

CDR3 coding DNA: TGCAGCGTTCAGGGACTAGCGGGAATGGGGACCCAGTACTTC. Protein: CSVQGLAGMGTQYF. The chain carries TRBV29-1 and TRBJ2-5; the match to TRBD2 covers 13 bases. The germline V gene encodes CDR1 SQVTM and CDR2 ANQGSEA. This CDR3 has 14 residues. With 5 bases clipped from V and 7 bases from J, the junction kept 7 bases outside the gene matches.

This clone has a single count. The chain joins TRBV29-1 to TRBJ2-1, with 8 nucleotides matching TRBD1. Germline lookup yields CDR1 SQVTM and CDR2 ANQGSEA. This CDR3 spans 12 amino acids. This CDR3 is CNAGGLYNEQFF. The CDR3 nucleotides read TGCAACGCAGGGGGCCTATACAATGAGCAGTTCTTC.

The rearrangement links TRBV6-6 to TRBJ2-2; 12 bases fit TRBD2. From germline, CDR1 is MNHNY and CDR2 SVGAGI (reference sequence). The CDR3 is 15 residues long. The ends lost 5 bases at V and 4 bases at J; junction bases unmatched: 2. CDR3 sequence: CASSPLAGGTGELFF. CDR3 DNA: TGTGCCAGCAGTCCACTAGCGGGAGGCACCGGGGAGCTGTTTTTT.

This chain joins TRBV6-2 or TRBV6-3 and TRBJ1-3; a possible D gene is TRBD1 (6 bases). Trimming removed 2 bases from V and 6 bases from J, with 8 bases in between. CDR3 length: 13 amino acids. Germline V gene data show CDR1 as MNHEY and CDR2 as SVGEGT. The CDR3 sequence: CASSYGTTNTIYF. The DNA for the CDR3 is TGTGCCAGCAGTTACGGGACAACAAACACCATATATTTT.